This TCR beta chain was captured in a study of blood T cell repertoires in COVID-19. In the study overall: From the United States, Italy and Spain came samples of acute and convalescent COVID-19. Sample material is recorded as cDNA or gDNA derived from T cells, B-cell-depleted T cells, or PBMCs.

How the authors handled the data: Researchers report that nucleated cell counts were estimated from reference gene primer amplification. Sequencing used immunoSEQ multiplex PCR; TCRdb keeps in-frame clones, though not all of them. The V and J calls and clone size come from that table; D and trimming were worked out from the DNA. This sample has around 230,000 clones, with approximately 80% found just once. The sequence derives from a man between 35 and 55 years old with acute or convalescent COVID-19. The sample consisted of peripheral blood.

Here the CDR3 reads CASSLGHLSPLHF. CDR3 coding DNA: TGTGCCAGCAGCTTAGGGCATTTATCACCCCTCCACTTT. The rearrangement joins TRBV7-6 to TRBJ1-6; no firm D call. The germline V gene encodes CDR1 SGHVS and CDR2 FNYEAQ. V gave up 1 base and J gave up 10 bases, with 8 bases separating them. The CDR3 totals 13 residues.